This T cell receptor (beta chain) was retrieved from a study of identical twins. Overall study findings and caveats: Invariant MAIT and iNKT cells are populations that could partly confound zero-insertion analyses. The study drew conclusions from cross-sectional statistical analysis, not from following the same donors.

MiXCR was run by TCRdb on the 5' RACE reads, yielding one entry per CDR3 protein. The table shows 240,000 or so distinct CDR3 sequences, with about 7% occurring only once. Comments on this clonotype: Its target is not known.

The sample also formed part of further work on yellow fever vaccine responses in identical twins. That work states: In identical twins, vaccine T cell responses appeared partly shared and partly individual.

Sequencing input: memory (CD45RO+) T cells sorted from blood. The receptor comes from a woman aged 18-29 years in good health.

The chain's CDR3 is CASSLEPYNEQFF. Here the CDR3 DNA reads TGTGCCAGCAGCTTAGAACCTTACAATGAGCAGTTCTTC. The chain uses TRBV11-2 and TRBJ2-1; D unresolved. Trimming shortened V by 0 bases and J by 4 bases, and 4 bases separated the two germline ends. Per germline, CDR1 SGHAT and CDR2 FQNNGV. This CDR3 is 13 amino acids long.